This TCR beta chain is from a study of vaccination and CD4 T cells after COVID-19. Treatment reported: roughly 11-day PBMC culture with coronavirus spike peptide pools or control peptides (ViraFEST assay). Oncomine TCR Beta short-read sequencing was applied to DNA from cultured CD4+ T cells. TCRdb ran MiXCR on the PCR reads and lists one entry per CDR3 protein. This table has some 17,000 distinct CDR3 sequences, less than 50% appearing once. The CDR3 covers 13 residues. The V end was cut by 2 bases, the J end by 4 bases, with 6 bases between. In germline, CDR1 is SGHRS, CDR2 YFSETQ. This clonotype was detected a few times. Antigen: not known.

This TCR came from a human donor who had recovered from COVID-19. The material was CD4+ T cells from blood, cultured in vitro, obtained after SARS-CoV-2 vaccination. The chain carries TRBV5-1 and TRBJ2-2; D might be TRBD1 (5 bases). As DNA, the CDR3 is TGCGCCAGCAGCTTTCAGGGCACCGGGGAGCTGTTTTTT. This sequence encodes CASSFQGTGELFF. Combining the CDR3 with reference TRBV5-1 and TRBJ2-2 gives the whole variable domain KAGVTQTPRYLIKTRGQQVTLSCSPISGHRSVSWYQQTPGQGLQFLFEYFSETQRNKGNFPGRFSGRQFSNSRSEMNVSTLELGDSALYLCASSFQGTGELFFGEGSRLTVL.